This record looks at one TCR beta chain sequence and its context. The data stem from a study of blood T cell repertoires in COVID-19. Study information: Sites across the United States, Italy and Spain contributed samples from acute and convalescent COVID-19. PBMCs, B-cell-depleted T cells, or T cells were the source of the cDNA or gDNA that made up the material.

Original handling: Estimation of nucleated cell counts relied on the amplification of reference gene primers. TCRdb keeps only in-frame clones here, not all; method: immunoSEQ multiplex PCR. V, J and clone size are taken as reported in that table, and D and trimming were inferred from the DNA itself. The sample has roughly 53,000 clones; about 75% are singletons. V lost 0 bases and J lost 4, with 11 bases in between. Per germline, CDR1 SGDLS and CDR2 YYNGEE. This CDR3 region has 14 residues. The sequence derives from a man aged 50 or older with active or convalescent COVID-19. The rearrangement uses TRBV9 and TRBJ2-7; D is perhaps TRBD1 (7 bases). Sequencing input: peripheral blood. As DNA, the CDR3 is TGTGCCAGCAGCGTAGGGGGGGACAGTTACGAGCAGTACTTC. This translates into CASSVGGDSYEQYF. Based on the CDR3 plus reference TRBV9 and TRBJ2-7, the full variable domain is DSGVTQTPKHLITATGQRVTLRCSPRSGDLSVYWYQQSLDQGLQFLIQYYNGEERAKGNILERFSAQQFPDLHSELNLSSLELGDSALYFCASSVGGDSYEQYFGPGTRLTVT.